This T cell receptor (beta chain) was recorded in a study of beta chain features in type 1 diabetes. Study outcomes and limitations: TCRB repertoires of naive, central memory and Treg cells appeared more similar among patients than among healthy donors.

About this clone: As yet, its antigen is unknown.

Via CD45RO/CCR7/CD25/CD127/CD95/CD27, cells of the CD4+ naive, central memory, regulatory and stem cell-like memory subsets were sorted. The entirety of the isolated RNA underwent reverse transcription, so expressed TCRB transcripts were sequenced. Samples of naive, central memory and regulatory T cells yielded a mean of about 3.4 million reads. Assay used: immunoSEQ multiplex PCR; TCRdb lists only in-frame clones, some missing. Of about 320,000 clones in the sample, 14% were seen once. This CDR3 comprises 13 residues. Germline CDR1 is WSHSY and CDR2 is SAAADI. V was trimmed by 9 bases and J by 5 bases, leaving 15 bases between them.

This rearrangement joins TRBV10-2 to TRBJ2-3; D call uncertain. The sequence came from a man younger than 45 in good health. Sequenced input: central memory CD4+ T cells from blood. CDR3: CARSAQLLDTQYF. Here the CDR3 DNA reads TGCGCCAGGTCAGCCCAACTTTTAGATACGCAGTATTTT.